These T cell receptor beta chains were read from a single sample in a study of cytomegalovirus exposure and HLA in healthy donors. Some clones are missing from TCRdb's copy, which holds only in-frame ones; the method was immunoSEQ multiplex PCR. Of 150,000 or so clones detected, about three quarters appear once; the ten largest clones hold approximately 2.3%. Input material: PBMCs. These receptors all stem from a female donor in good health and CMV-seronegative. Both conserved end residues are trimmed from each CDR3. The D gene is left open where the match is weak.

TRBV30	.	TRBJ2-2	AWKDDRDFFTGELF
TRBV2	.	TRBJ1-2	ASRAMYLNYGYT
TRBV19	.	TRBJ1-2	ASSMRGIDYGYT
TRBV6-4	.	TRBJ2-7	ASSDSESGEQY
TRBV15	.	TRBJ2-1	AIRDSPYNEQF
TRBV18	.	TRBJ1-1	ASSPPQGPYTEAF
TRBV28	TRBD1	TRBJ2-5	ASRLGQLETQY
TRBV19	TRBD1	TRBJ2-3	ASSPGTGSRHTQY
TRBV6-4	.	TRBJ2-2	ASAPSNTGELF
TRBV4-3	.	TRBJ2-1	ASSQDLGGSYNEQF
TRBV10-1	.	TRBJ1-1	ASSDTGGEAF
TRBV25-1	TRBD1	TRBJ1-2	ASSEWSWDRYGYT
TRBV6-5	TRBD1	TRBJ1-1	ASSSDRGRVVTEAF
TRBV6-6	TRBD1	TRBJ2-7	ASSAPDRGLRYEQY
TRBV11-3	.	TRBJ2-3	ASSSTGLAADTQY
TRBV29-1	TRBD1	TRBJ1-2	SVRGTGLGYT
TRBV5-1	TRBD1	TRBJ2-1	ASSLAGTGSNEQF
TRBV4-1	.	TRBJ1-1	ASSQAGRGTEAF
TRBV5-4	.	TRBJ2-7	ASRPGRGGDEQY
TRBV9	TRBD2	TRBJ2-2	ARTSGRFGGGELF
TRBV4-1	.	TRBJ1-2	ASSPDGTQSGGYT
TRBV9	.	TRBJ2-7	ASNPFGGAGDEQY
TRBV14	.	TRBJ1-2	ASSQVSGDGYT
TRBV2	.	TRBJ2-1	ASSVSHNEQF
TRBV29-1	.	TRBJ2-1	SAGFGSNQF
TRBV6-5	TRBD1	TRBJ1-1	ASSFGQGASEAF
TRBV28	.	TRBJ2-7	ASSQGQLVEQY
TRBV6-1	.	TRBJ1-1	ASSDRESRTEAF
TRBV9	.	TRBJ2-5	ASSVAGGVKAGFQETQY
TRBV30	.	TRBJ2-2	AWDIGTGELF
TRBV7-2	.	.	ASIPAGRSYEQY
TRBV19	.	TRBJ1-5	ASSITVSGNQPQH
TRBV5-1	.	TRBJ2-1	ASSSRDTVTEQF
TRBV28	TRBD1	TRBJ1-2	ASGPLWTGHGYT
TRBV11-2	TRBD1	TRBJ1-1	ASSLTGAGNTEAF
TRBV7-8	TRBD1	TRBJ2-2	ASSSGQGVGAGELF
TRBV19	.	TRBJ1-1	ASSIPGANTEAF
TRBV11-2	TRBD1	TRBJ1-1	ASSASPGGNTEAF
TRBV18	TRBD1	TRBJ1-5	ASSPETGYSNQPQH
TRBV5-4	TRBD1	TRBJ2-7	ASSLRDRDDEQY
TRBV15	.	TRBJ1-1	ATSLGGPTEAF
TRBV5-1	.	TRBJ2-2	ATRGATGELF